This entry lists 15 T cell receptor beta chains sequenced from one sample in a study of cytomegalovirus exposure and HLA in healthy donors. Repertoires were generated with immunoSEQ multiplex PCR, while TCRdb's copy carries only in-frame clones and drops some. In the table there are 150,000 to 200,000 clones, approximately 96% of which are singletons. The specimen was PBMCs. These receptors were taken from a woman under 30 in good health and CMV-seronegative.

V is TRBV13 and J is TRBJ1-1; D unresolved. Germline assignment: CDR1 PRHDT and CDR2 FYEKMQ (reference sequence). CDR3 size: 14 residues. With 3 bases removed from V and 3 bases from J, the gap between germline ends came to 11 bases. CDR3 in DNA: TGTGCCAGCAGCTTCCAGAGGGAGGACACTGAAGCTTTCTTT. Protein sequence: CASSFQREDTEAFF.

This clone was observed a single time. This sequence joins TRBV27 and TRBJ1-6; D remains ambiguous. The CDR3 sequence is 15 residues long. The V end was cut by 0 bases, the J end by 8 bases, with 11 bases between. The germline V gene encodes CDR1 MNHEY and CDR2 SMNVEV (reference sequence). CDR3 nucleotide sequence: TGTGCCAGCAGTTTATCGATCGCGGGTCATTCACCCCTCCACTTT. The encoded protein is CASSLSIAGHSPLHF.

DNA for the CDR3: TGTGCCACCAGCAGAGCCCGGGAGTTCCAAGAGACCCAGTACTTC. Translated: CATSRAREFQETQYF. The chain is built from TRBV15 and TRBJ2-5, with a weak D call TRBD2 (6 bases). Trimming stripped 1 base from V and 1 base from J, with 10 bases between. The germline V gene has CDR1 LNHNV and CDR2 YYDKDF (reference sequence). CDR3 length: 15 amino acids.

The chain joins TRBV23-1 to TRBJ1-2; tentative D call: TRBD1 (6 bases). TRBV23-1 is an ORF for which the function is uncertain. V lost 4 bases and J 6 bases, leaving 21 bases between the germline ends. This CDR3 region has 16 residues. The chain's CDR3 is CASSPRTVSSNHGYTF. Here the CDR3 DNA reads TGCGCCAGCAGTCCCCGGACAGTTTCATCGAATCATGGCTACACCTTC.

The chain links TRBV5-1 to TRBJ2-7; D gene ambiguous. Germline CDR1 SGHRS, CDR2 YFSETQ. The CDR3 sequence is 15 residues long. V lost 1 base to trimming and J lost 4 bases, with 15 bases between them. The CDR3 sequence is CASSLYPRSSYEQYF. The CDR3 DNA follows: TGCGCCAGCAGCTTGTACCCGAGGTCGTCGTACGAGCAGTACTTC.

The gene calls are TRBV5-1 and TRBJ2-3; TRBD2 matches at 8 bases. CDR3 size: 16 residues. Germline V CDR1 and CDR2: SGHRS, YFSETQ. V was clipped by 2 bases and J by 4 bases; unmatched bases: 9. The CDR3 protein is CASSFPGGATADTQYF. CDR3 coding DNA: TGCGCCAGCAGCTTCCCCGGGGGGGCAACAGCAGATACGCAGTATTTT. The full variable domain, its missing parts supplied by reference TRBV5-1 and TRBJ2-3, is KAGVTQTPRYLIKTRGQQVTLSCSPISGHRSVSWYQQTPGQGLQFLFEYFSETQRNKGNFPGRFSGRQFSNSRSEMNVSTLELGDSALYLCASSFPGGATADTQYFGPGTRLTVL.

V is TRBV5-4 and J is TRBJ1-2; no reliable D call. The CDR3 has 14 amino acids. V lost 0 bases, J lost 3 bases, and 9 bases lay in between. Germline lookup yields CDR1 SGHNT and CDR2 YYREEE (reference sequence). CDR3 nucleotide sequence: TGTGCCAGCAGCTTGGAAAACAGTTACTATGGCTACACCTTC. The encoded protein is CASSLENSYYGYTF.

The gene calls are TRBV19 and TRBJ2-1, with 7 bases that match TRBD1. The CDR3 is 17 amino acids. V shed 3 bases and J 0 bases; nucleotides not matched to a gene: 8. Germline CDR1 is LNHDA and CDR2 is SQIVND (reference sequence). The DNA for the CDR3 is TGTGCCAGTAGTATTTCACAGGGGCCGAGCTCCTACAATGAGCAGTTCTTC. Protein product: CASSISQGPSSYNEQFF. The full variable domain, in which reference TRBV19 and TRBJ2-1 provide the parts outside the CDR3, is DGGITQSPKYLFRKEGQNVTLSCEQNLNHDAMYWYRQDPGQGLRLIYYSQIVNDFQKGDIAEGYSVSREKKESFPLTVTSAQKNPTAFYLCASSISQGPSSYNEQFFGPGTRLTVL.

Here the CDR3 DNA reads TGTGCCAGTAGTATCCCATCCGGGACAGGTCACTACGAGCAGTACTTC. Amino acid sequence: CASSIPSGTGHYEQYF. The chain recombines TRBV19 with TRBJ2-7; 8 bases agree with TRBD1. This CDR3 has 16 amino acids. CDR1 and CDR2 from the germline V gene are LNHDA and SQIVND (reference sequence). V lost 3 bases and J lost 3; bases outside the gene matches: 10.

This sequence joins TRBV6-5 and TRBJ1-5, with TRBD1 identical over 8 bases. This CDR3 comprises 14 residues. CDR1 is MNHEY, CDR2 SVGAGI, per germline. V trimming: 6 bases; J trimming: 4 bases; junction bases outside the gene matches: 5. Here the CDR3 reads CASRSGQGNQPQHF. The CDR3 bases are TGTGCCAGCAGATCAGGACAGGGAAATCAGCCCCAGCATTTT.

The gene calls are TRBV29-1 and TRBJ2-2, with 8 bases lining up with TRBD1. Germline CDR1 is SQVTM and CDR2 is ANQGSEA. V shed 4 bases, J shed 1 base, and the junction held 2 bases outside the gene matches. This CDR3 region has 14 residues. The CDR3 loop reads CSVGGTGNTGELFF. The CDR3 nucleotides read TGCAGCGTTGGAGGGACAGGGAACACCGGGGAGCTGTTTTTT.

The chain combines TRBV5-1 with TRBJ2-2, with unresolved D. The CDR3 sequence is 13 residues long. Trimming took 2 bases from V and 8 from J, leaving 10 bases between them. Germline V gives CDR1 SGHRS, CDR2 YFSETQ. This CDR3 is CASSLSVLGELFF. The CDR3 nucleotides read TGCGCCAGCAGCTTAAGCGTTTTGGGGGAGCTGTTTTTT.

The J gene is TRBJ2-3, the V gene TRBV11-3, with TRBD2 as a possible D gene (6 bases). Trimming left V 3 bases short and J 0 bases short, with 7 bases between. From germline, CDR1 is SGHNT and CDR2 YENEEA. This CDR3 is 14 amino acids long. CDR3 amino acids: CASSFGGSTDTQYF. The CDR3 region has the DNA TGTGCCAGCAGCTTCGGGGGTAGCACAGATACGCAGTATTTT.

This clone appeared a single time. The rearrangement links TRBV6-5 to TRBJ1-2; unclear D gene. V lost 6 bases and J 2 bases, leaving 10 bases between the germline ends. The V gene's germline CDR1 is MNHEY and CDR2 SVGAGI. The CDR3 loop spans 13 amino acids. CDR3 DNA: TGTGCCAGCAGCCCCGGTACCAACTATGGCTACACCTTC. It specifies CASSPGTNYGYTF.

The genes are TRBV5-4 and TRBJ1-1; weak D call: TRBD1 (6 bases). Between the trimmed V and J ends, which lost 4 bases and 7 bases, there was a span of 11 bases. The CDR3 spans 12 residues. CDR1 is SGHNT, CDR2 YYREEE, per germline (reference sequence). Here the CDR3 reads CASSVGGGEAFF. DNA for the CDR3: TGTGCCAGCAGCGTAGGGGGTGGTGAAGCTTTCTTT.